Following are 28 T cell receptor beta chains from one sample sequenced in a study of blood T cells in healthy people across ages. A J-beta primer mix and a sample-barcoded 5' primer were used in a second PCR of roughly 6 to 11 cycles. Each CDR3 protein is one row after TCRdb ran MiXCR on the 5' RACE reads. This sample has nearly 1 million distinct CDR3 sequences, with roughly 51% found just once. Sequencing used blood. These receptors originate from a woman aged 60 to 75 in good health.

The chain combines TRBV6-1 with TRBJ2-3; D call uncertain. Trimming stripped 2 bases from V and 4 bases from J, with 13 bases between. CDR3 length: 15 amino acids. Germline CDR1 is MNHNS and CDR2 is SASEGT. This CDR3 reads CASSENLGSPDTQYF. CDR3 nucleotide sequence: TGTGCCAGCAGTGAAAACTTAGGTAGCCCAGATACGCAGTATTTT.

The chain combines TRBV29-1 with TRBJ1-2, with D tentatively TRBD1 (5 bases). The germline V gene encodes CDR1 SQVTM and CDR2 ANQGSEA. This CDR3 region has 14 residues. Trimming cost V 5 bases and J 1 base, with 14 bases left between them. CDR3 in DNA: TGCAGCGTTAATAGTCGGGGGGATAACTATGGCTACACCTTC. This encodes CSVNSRGDNYGYTF.

The chain carries TRBV21-1 and TRBJ2-1. TRBV21-1 is reported as a pseudogene. The length of the CDR3 is 10 residues. CDR3 DNA sequence: TGTGCCAGCAGCAAGTATGGCTTGTTCTTC. Translation: CASSKYGLFF.

The table lists this clonotype with a few counts. The genes are TRBV15 and TRBJ2-7; TRBD2 aligns across 12 bases. The J segment lost 7 bases and the V segment lost 5 bases, leaving 3 bases of the junction unmatched. This CDR3 is 13 amino acids long. CDR1 LNHNV and CDR2 YYDKDF come from the germline V gene (reference sequence). The CDR3 sequence is CATSLAGGYEQYF. The CDR3, as DNA: TGTGCCACCAGCCTAGCGGGAGGGTATGAGCAGTACTTC. Full variable domain (outside the CDR3, taken from reference TRBV15 and TRBJ2-7): DAMVIQNPRYQVTQFGKPVTLSCSQTLNHNVMYWYQQKSSQAPKLLFHYYDKDFNNEADTPDNFQSRRPNTSFCFLDIRSPGLGDTAMYLCATSLAGGYEQYFGPGTRLTVT.

This clonotype appeared many times. An end of the junction differs from the germline gene, which may be a read error. The rearrangement links TRBV5-1 to TRBJ2-1; D is undetermined. Germline assignment: CDR1 SGHRS and CDR2 YFSETQ. The CDR3 is made up of 12 amino acids. The CDR3 region is CASSLAVNEQFF. CDR3 bases: TGTGCCAGCAGCTTGGCCGTCAATGAGCAGTTCTTC. Full variable domain (rest looked up from reference TRBV5-1 and TRBJ2-1): KAGVTQTPRYLIKTRGQQVTLSCSPISGHRSVSWYQQTPGQGLQFLFEYFSETQRNKGNFPGRFSGRQFSNSRSEMNVSTLELGDSALYLCASSLAVNEQFFGPGTRLTVL.

This sequence joins TRBV7-2 and TRBJ2-1; 7 bases match TRBD2. Looked up from germline, CDR1 is SGHTA and CDR2 is FQGNSA. The CDR3 has 16 amino acids. The V gene end was trimmed by 4 bases and the J gene end by 8 bases; junction bases not matched to a gene: 14. The CDR3 sequence: CASSSSGPASVDEQFF. DNA for the CDR3: TGTGCCAGCAGCTCTAGCGGACCCGCCTCGGTGGATGAGCAGTTCTTC.

For this clonotype: At one end the junction does not follow the germline gene, possibly because of a read error. V is TRBV20-1 and J is TRBJ1-1; D is unclear. CDR1 is DFQATT and CDR2 is SNEGSKA in the germline V gene (reference sequence). This CDR3 has 16 amino acids. The CDR3 protein is CSTSGEGVLMNTEAFF. The CDR3 bases are TGCAGTACTAGTGGAGAGGGTGTACTTATGAACACTGAAGCTTTCTTT.

This chain connects TRBV7-9 to TRBJ2-2; tentatively, D is TRBD1 (6 bases). Germline loops: CDR1 SEHNR, CDR2 FQNEAQ (reference sequence). V was shortened by 6 bases and J by 4 bases, with 15 bases between the two germline ends. The CDR3 consists of 15 residues. This CDR3 is CASSFQGSGTGELFF. DNA for the CDR3: TGTGCCAGCAGTTTCCAGGGGTCGGGCACCGGGGAGCTGTTTTTT.

A few counts support this clonotype. This chain joins TRBV5-6 and TRBJ2-1; 14 bases are shared with TRBD2. Germline CDR1 is SGHDT and CDR2 is YYEEEE. The CDR3 length is 16 residues. The J segment lost 8 bases and the V segment lost 4 bases, leaving 8 bases of the junction unmatched. The CDR3 here is CASSGAGLAGVDEQFF. The CDR3 coding sequence is TGTGCCAGCAGCGGGGCGGGACTAGCGGGAGTAGATGAGCAGTTCTTC.

The V and J genes are TRBV5-1 and TRBJ2-7, with 10 nucleotides matching TRBD1. The CDR3 is 16 amino acids. V lost 3 bases to trimming and J lost 1 base; unmatched junction nucleotides: 7. Germline V CDR1 and CDR2: SGHRS, YFSETQ. In DNA, the CDR3 is TGCGCCAGCAGCTCCCGGGACAGGGGTGGTTCCTACGAGCAGTACTTC. This encodes CASSSRDRGGSYEQYF.

This clonotype was detected a few times. The chain combines TRBV20-1 with TRBJ2-6, with 11 bases aligning to TRBD1. CDR1 is DFQATT and CDR2 is SNEGSKA in the germline V gene (reference sequence). The CDR3 has 18 residues. Trimming cost V 5 bases and J 0 bases; bases outside gene matches: 9. The DNA of the CDR3 is TGCAGTGCTTTCGTCCCCGGGACAGGGGGCTCTGGGGCCAACGTCCTGACTTTC. It codes for CSAFVPGTGGSGANVLTF.

This clonotype was seen a few times. The chain carries TRBV7-3 and TRBJ2-3; D ambiguous. In germline, CDR1 is SGHTA, CDR2 FQGTGA. V was clipped by 3 bases and J by 5 bases, with 12 bases between them. This CDR3 is built from 14 residues. Here the CDR3 reads CASSFQTVRDTQYF. The CDR3 nucleotides read TGTGCCAGCAGCTTCCAAACCGTTAGAGATACGCAGTATTTT.

This clonotype was seen only a few times. The chain recombines TRBV15 with TRBJ1-2; D uncertain. This CDR3 is built from 12 residues. V was clipped by 5 bases and J by 8 bases, with 12 bases between them. Germline V gene data show CDR1 as LNHNV and CDR2 as YYDKDF (reference sequence). Here the CDR3 reads CATSFPGTGYTF. CDR3 DNA: TGTGCCACCAGCTTTCCAGGCACGGGCTACACCTTC.

The chain couples TRBV5-1 to TRBJ2-5; 12 bases line up with TRBD2. The J call may not be correct, given that the DNA end is closer to TRBJ2-7. The CDR3 runs 16 residues. Germline V gene sequence: CDR1 SGHRS, CDR2 YFSETQ. The CDR3 reads CASRTGTSGYYYEQYF. The CDR3 coding sequence is TGCGCCAGCAGGACCGGGACTAGCGGGTACTACTACGAGCAGTACTTC.

J is TRBJ2-5 and V is TRBV5-1; D is perhaps TRBD1 or TRBD2 (5 bases each). There are 15 residues in the CDR3. Germline CDR1 is SGHRS and CDR2 is YFSETQ. Trimming left V 0 bases short and J 5 bases short, with 14 bases between. In nucleotides, the CDR3 is TGCGCCAGCAGCTTGGATCCAGGGAGAGGGGAGACCCAGTACTTC. This codes for CASSLDPGRGETQYF.

The chain is built from TRBV20-1 and TRBJ2-7, with 14 bases fitting TRBD2. The CDR3 sequence is 15 residues long. CDR1 DFQATT and CDR2 SNEGSKA come from the germline V gene (reference sequence). V gave up 1 base and J gave up 5 bases; unmatched junction bases: 4. The CDR3 sequence is CSARGGLAGVNEQYF. CDR3 nucleotides: TGCAGTGCTAGAGGGGGACTAGCGGGAGTTAACGAGCAGTACTTC.

This clonotype was counted a few times. The V call is TRBV14, the J call TRBJ1-2, with D possibly TRBD1 on 6 matching bases. Germline V gene lookup returns CDR1 SGHDN and CDR2 FVKESK. This CDR3 is built from 14 residues. The germline V and J ends were trimmed by 4 bases and 8 bases, with 17 bases remaining between them. The CDR3 nucleotides are TGTGCCAGCAGCCCAACAGGGCTCGCTCTCGGCTACACCTTC. Translation: CASSPTGLALGYTF.

This sequence joins TRBV27 and TRBJ2-7; TRBD1 matches at 8 bases. The CDR3 is 15 amino acids. CDR1 and CDR2 from the germline V gene are MNHEY and SMNVEV (reference sequence). V trimming: 2 bases; J trimming: 4 bases; junction bases outside the gene matches: 7. The CDR3 DNA reads as TGTGCCAGCAGTTTAAAGGGACAGGTGGATTACGAGCAGTACTTC. The encoded protein is CASSLKGQVDYEQYF.

This sequence joins TRBV4-2 and TRBJ2-3; 7 positions agree with TRBD2. The germline V gene encodes CDR1 LGHNA and CDR2 YNFKEQ. Unmatched junction bases numbered 12, after V lost 0 bases and J lost 0 bases. The CDR3 contains 19 residues. CDR3 nucleotide sequence: TGTGCCAGCAGCCAAGATATTCCTCACCTAGCGGTGAGCACAGATACGCAGTATTTT. Encoded protein: CASSQDIPHLAVSTDTQYF.

This clonotype was detected only a few times. V gene TRBV28 combines with J gene TRBJ2-6; D unclear. The germline CDR1 and CDR2 sequences are MDHEN and SYDVKM. V was trimmed by 5 bases and J by 2 bases, leaving 10 bases between them. This CDR3 spans 15 amino acids. The CDR3 here is CASSRLGPGANVLTF. CDR3 in DNA: TGTGCCAGCAGTCGTCTCGGCCCTGGGGCCAACGTCCTGACTTTC.

This clonotype is a singleton in its sample. The genes are TRBV6-6 and TRBJ2-2; D is perhaps TRBD1 (6 bases). The CDR3 has 14 residues. Germline assignment: CDR1 MNHNY and CDR2 SVGAGI (reference sequence). V was pared by 6 bases and J by 6 bases, with 14 bases between. DNA for the CDR3: TGTGCCAGCAGGCACGAGGGGGTCGCCGGGGAGCTGTTTTTT. Translated: CASRHEGVAGELFF.

The J gene is TRBJ2-3, the V gene TRBV12-3 or TRBV12-4, with 10 positions matching TRBD2. The CDR3 loop spans 14 amino acids. Losses at the gene ends were 5 bases for V and 8 bases for J; bases not matched to a gene: 7. The CDR3 reads CASSSGRAPGTQYF. The CDR3 DNA is TGTGCCAGCAGTAGCGGGAGGGCCCCTGGTACGCAGTATTTT.

The chain combines TRBV7-3 with TRBJ2-5; D ambiguous. The DNA end is a closer match to TRBJ2-7, so the J assignment may be wrong. This CDR3 spans 12 amino acids. From germline, CDR1 is SGHTA and CDR2 FQGTGA. CDR3 residues: CASSLKGPEQYF. CDR3 DNA: TGTGCCAGCAGCTTAAAAGGACCCGAGCAGTACTTC.

The rearrangement links TRBV6-5 to TRBJ2-7; TRBD1 aligns across 12 bases. Germline loops: CDR1 MNHEY, CDR2 SVGAGI. J was trimmed by 7 bases and V by 2 bases; bases with no gene match: 3. The CDR3 totals 14 residues. The CDR3 spells CASSYGTGGREQYF. The CDR3 nucleotides read TGTGCCAGCAGTTACGGGACAGGGGGCAGGGAGCAGTACTTC.

V and J are TRBV11-3 and TRBJ2-1; TRBD2 matches at 8 bases. CDR3 length: 15 amino acids. Germline V lookup: CDR1 SGHNT, CDR2 YENEEA. With V trimmed by 5 bases and J by 6 bases, 9 bases remained unmatched. CDR3 amino acids: CASSPHSGTRNEQFF. The CDR3 nucleotides read TGTGCCAGCAGCCCCCATAGCGGGACCCGCAATGAGCAGTTCTTC.

In this sample, this clonotype turned up many times. Written as DNA, the CDR3 is TGTGCCAGCAAAGCCGGGACTAGCTTTTTCTATGAGCAGTTCTTC. Translating it yields CASKAGTSFFYEQFF. J is TRBJ2-1 and V is TRBV27; 9 nucleotides line up with TRBD2. This CDR3 comprises 15 residues. The junction had 12 bases not matched to a gene; V was cut back by 7 bases and J by 8 bases. CDR1 is MNHEY, CDR2 SMNVEV, per germline (reference sequence).

This clonotype was detected a few times. The chain recombines TRBV7-2 with TRBJ1-1, with unresolved D. This CDR3 is 15 amino acids long. The V end was cut by 1 base, the J end by 0 bases, with 9 bases between. The germline V gene encodes CDR1 SGHTA and CDR2 FQGNSA. The chain's CDR3 is CASSLGGNMNTEAFF. In DNA, the CDR3 is TGTGCCAGCAGCTTAGGGGGAAATATGAACACTGAAGCTTTCTTT.

The chain uses TRBV20-1 and TRBJ2-7; 7 bases are a match to TRBD2. With 7 bases clipped from V and 4 bases from J, the junction kept 10 bases outside the gene matches. The CDR3 runs 13 residues. Germline V lookup: CDR1 DFQATT, CDR2 SNEGSKA (reference sequence). In nucleotides, the CDR3 is TGCAGTGGGGAGGGGCGGGGTTCGTACGAGCAGTACTTC. The encoded protein is CSGEGRGSYEQYF.